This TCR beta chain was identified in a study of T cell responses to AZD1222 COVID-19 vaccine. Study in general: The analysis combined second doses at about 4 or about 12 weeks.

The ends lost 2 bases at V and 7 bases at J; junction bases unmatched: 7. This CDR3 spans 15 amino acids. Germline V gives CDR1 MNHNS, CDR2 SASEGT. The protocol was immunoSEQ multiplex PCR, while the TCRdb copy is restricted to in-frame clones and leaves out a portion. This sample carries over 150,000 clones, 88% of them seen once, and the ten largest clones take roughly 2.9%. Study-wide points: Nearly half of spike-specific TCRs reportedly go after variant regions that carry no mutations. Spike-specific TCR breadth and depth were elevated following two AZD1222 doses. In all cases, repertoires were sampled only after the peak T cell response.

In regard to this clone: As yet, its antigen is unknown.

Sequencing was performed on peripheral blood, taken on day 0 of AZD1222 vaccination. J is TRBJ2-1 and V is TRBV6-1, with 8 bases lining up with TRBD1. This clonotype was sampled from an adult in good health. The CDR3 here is CASSEQGAFPNEQFF. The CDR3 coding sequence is TGTGCCAGCAGTGAACAGGGGGCTTTCCCGAATGAGCAGTTCTTC.